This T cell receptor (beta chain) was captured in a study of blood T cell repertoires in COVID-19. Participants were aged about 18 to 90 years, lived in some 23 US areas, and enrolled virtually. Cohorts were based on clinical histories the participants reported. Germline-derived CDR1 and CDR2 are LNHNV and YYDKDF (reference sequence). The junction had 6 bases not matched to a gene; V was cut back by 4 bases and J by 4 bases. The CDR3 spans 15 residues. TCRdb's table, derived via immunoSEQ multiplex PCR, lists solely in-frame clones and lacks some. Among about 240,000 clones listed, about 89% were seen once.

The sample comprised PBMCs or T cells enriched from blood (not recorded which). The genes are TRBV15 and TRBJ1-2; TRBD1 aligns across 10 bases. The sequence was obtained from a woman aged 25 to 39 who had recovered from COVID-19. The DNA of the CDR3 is TGTGCCACCAGCAACCGGACAGGGGGTGGCTATGGCTACACCTTC. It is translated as CATSNRTGGGYGYTF. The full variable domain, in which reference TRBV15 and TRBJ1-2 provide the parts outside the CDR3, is DAMVIQNPRYQVTQFGKPVTLSCSQTLNHNVMYWYQQKSSQAPKLLFHYYDKDFNNEADTPDNFQSRRPNTSFCFLDIRSPGLGDTAMYLCATSNRTGGGYGYTFGSGTRLTVV.